Shown below are 22 T cell receptor beta chains from a single sample sequenced in a study of blood T cell repertoires in COVID-19. Data came from immunoSEQ multiplex PCR; TCRdb stores just in-frame clones and leaves some out. The table has 250,000 to 350,000 clones, roughly 88% seen once. Sequences were obtained from peripheral blood. The source of these receptors is a young man with active or convalescent COVID-19.

The rearrangement uses TRBV12-5 and TRBJ1-2, with D unclear. CDR1 LGHNT and CDR2 FRNRAP come from the germline V gene. CDR3 length: 14 residues. V lost 0 bases and J 4 bases, leaving 9 bases between the germline ends. The CDR3 DNA is TGTGCTAGTGGTTTGGTAAGAGGGATCTATGGCTACACCTTC. Its protein product is CASGLVRGIYGYTF.

This clone has just one count. The CDR3 nucleotides are TGTGCCAGCAGGGATCCTAGCGGGGGCACAGATACGCAGTATTTT. It codes for CASRDPSGGTDTQYF. V and J are TRBV5-8 and TRBJ2-3; 9 bases fit TRBD2. The CDR3 is 15 residues long. CDR1 is SGHTS and CDR2 is YDEGEE in the germline V gene. The ends lost 5 bases at V and 1 base at J; junction bases unmatched: 5.

The chain recombines TRBV7-9 with TRBJ1-1; 7 bases map to TRBD1. The CDR3 extends over 15 amino acids. Germline assignment: CDR1 SEHNR and CDR2 FQNEAQ (reference sequence). Germline trimming cut 1 base from V and 1 base from J; bases unmatched to any gene: 3. CDR3 in DNA: TGTGCCAGCAGCTTAGTACAGGGGCAGAACACTGAAGCTTTCTTT. It translates to CASSLVQGQNTEAFF.

The chain is built from TRBV5-4 and TRBJ1-3; D unresolved. The germline CDR1 and CDR2 sequences are SGHNT and YYREEE (reference sequence). The CDR3 has 13 residues. Trimming removed 5 bases at V and 0 bases at J, with 6 bases between. The CDR3 loop is CASRGSSGNTIYF. The CDR3 DNA follows: TGTGCCAGCAGGGGGAGCTCTGGAAACACCATATATTTT.

The V gene is TRBV11-1, the J gene TRBJ2-7; TRBD1 aligns across 7 bases. CDR3 size: 14 residues. Per germline, CDR1 SGHAT and CDR2 FQDESV (reference sequence). The V gene end was trimmed by 6 bases and the J gene end by 9 bases; junction bases not matched to a gene: 14. The CDR3 reads CASRPRGQTPWQYF. CDR3 sequence (DNA): TGTGCCAGCAGACCTAGGGGACAGACCCCTTGGCAGTACTTC.

This clone was observed once. The chain combines TRBV7-9 with TRBJ2-3; 14 bases fit TRBD2. The CDR3 totals 19 residues. The germline V gene has CDR1 SEHNR and CDR2 FQNEAQ (reference sequence). The trim removed 5 bases at V and 4 bases at J, leaving 14 bases unmatched. CDR3 protein: CASSKPGLAGAMPPDTQYF. The CDR3, as DNA: TGTGCCAGCAGCAAACCGGGACTAGCGGGGGCCATGCCTCCAGATACGCAGTATTTT.

The chain combines TRBV5-1 with TRBJ2-3; 9 positions match TRBD1. Germline values: CDR1 SGHRS, CDR2 YFSETQ. The length of the CDR3 is 20 residues. V shed 0 bases and J 2 bases; nucleotides not matched to a gene: 16. CDR3 sequence (DNA): TGCGCCAGCAGCTTGGCAGGGACAGGGTCCACCCATCAACACACAGATACGCAGTATTTT. Translated, it gives CASSLAGTGSTHQHTDTQYF. Looking up the rest from reference TRBV5-1 and TRBJ2-3 gives the full variable domain: KAGVTQTPRYLIKTRGQQVTLSCSPISGHRSVSWYQQTPGQGLQFLFEYFSETQRNKGNFPGRFSGRQFSNSRSEMNVSTLELGDSALYLCASSLAGTGSTHQHTDTQYFGPGTRLTVL.

The V and J genes are TRBV9 and TRBJ1-1; D may be TRBD1 (5 bases). The germline gives CDR1 SGDLS, CDR2 YYNGEE. The CDR3 sequence is 14 residues long. V was clipped by 3 bases and J by 1 base, with 10 bases between them. The CDR3 DNA follows: TGTGCCAGCAGCGACGGGAGGGGGAACACTGAAGCTTTCTTT. Amino acids: CASSDGRGNTEAFF.

The chain couples TRBV5-1 to TRBJ1-6, with TRBD1 matching 11 bases. This CDR3 region has 16 residues. Per the germline V gene, CDR1 is SGHRS and CDR2 is YFSETQ. V shed 0 bases, J shed 10 bases, and the junction held 6 bases outside the gene matches. The CDR3 is CASSLDPGQGDSPLHF. The CDR3 nucleotides read TGCGCCAGCAGCTTGGACCCGGGACAGGGGGACTCACCCCTCCACTTT.

The sample holds a few counts of this clone. This chain uses TRBV3-1 (or the pseudogene TRBV3-2) with TRBJ2-1; 7 bases are a match to TRBD1. Germline trimming cut 4 bases from V and 9 bases from J; bases unmatched to any gene: 12. The CDR3 length is 15 residues. Germline V gene sequence: CDR1 LGHDT, CDR2 YNNKEL (reference sequence). The CDR3 sequence is CASSRTGTSHSEQFF. DNA of the CDR3: TGTGCCAGCAGCCGGACAGGCACTTCCCACAGTGAGCAGTTCTTC.

In its sample, this clone was seen once. The chain recombines TRBV14 with TRBJ1-5; 7 nucleotides match TRBD1. CDR1 is SGHDN and CDR2 is FVKESK in the germline V gene. CDR3 size: 16 residues. The trim removed 2 bases at V and 3 bases at J, leaving 7 bases unmatched. The CDR3 sequence: CASSQPYRGNNQPQHF. As DNA, the CDR3 is TGTGCCAGCAGCCAACCTTACAGGGGTAACAATCAGCCCCAGCATTTT.

This rearrangement joins TRBV9 to TRBJ2-5; 8 positions match TRBD2. This CDR3 has 16 amino acids. V lost 4 bases and J lost 2; bases outside the gene matches: 10. From germline, CDR1 is SGDLS and CDR2 YYNGEE. CDR3 loop: CASSPRTSYGQETQYF. In nucleotides, the CDR3 is TGTGCCAGCAGCCCGCGGACTAGCTACGGGCAAGAGACCCAGTACTTC.

The CDR3 bases are TGTGCCAGCAGCCAGCCCAGCGGGTATGGCTACACCTTC. Residues: CASSQPSGYGYTF. V is TRBV14 and J is TRBJ1-2; D remains unclear. Germline lookup yields CDR1 SGHDN and CDR2 FVKESK. Trimming pared 3 bases from V and 5 bases from J, leaving 10 bases between. The CDR3 sequence is 13 residues long.

The V and J genes are TRBV9 and TRBJ2-5; the match to TRBD1 covers 7 bases. The germline V gene encodes CDR1 SGDLS and CDR2 YYNGEE. V shed 2 bases, J shed 4 bases, and the junction held 5 bases outside the gene matches. This CDR3 contains 14 residues. As DNA, the CDR3 is TGTGCCAGCAGCGTTGAGACAGGGCGAGAGACCCAGTACTTC. Its protein product is CASSVETGRETQYF.

The V gene is TRBV4-1, the J gene TRBJ2-2; 7 nucleotides align to TRBD2. Trimming removed 3 bases from V and 3 bases from J; junction bases left unmatched: 13. CDR1 and CDR2 from the germline V gene are MGHRA and YSYEKL. The CDR3 totals 18 residues. The CDR3 sequence: CASSHPLGGGYYTGELFF. The CDR3 region has the DNA TGCGCCAGCAGCCACCCTCTGGGGGGGGGATATTACACCGGGGAGCTGTTTTTT.

The rearrangement links TRBV3-1 (or the pseudogene TRBV3-2) to TRBJ2-1, with 7 bases fitting TRBD1. CDR1 and CDR2 from the germline V gene are LGHDT and YNNKEL (reference sequence). With 4 bases clipped from V and 4 bases from J, the junction kept 10 bases outside the gene matches. The CDR3 sequence is 16 residues long. The CDR3 bases are TGTGCCAGCAGCCTAAACCGGGACAGACCTTACAATGAGCAGTTCTTC. The encoded protein is CASSLNRDRPYNEQFF.

This chain uses TRBV14 with TRBJ1-4; D is undetermined. The CDR3 loop spans 12 amino acids. The germline V gene has CDR1 SGHDN and CDR2 FVKESK. Trimming removed 0 bases from V and 7 bases from J, with 3 bases in between. The CDR3 region is CASSQDSEKLFF. CDR3 DNA: TGTGCCAGCAGCCAAGACTCTGAAAAACTGTTTTTT.

Only one count was recorded for this clone. The chain is built from TRBV15 and TRBJ2-1, with D possibly being TRBD2 (7 bases). Trimming took off 8 bases at V and 7 bases at J, with 9 bases between the two ends. The germline V gene has CDR1 LNHNV and CDR2 YYDKDF (reference sequence). CDR3 size: 11 residues. The CDR3 protein is CATEGGNEQFF. In nucleotides, the CDR3 is TGTGCCACCGAGGGGGGGAATGAGCAGTTCTTC.

The CDR3 here is CASIMTGRQNIQYF. The CDR3 DNA reads TGTGCCAGCATTATGACAGGGCGCCAAAACATTCAGTACTTC. The genes are TRBV2 and TRBJ2-4; the match to TRBD1 covers 7 bases. V was pared by 7 bases and J by 5 bases, with 8 bases of the junction left unmatched. The CDR3 contains 14 residues. CDR1 SNHLY and CDR2 FYNNEI come from the germline V gene.

The gene calls are TRBV3-1 (or the pseudogene TRBV3-2) and TRBJ1-2; no firm D call. Trimming took 4 bases from V and 1 from J, leaving 7 bases between them. Per germline, CDR1 LGHDT and CDR2 YNNKEL (reference sequence). The CDR3 has 13 residues. This chain's CDR3 is CASSPPVNYGYTF. CDR3 nucleotides: TGTGCCAGCAGCCCCCCAGTTAACTATGGCTACACCTTC.

The gene calls are TRBV4-3 and TRBJ2-3, with unresolved D. CDR3 length: 15 residues. V lost 1 base, J lost 1 base, and 9 bases lay in between. CDR1 and CDR2 from the germline V gene are LGHNA and YSLEER. The CDR3 coding sequence is TGCGCCAGCAGCCAAGCCTCCGCGGGCACAGATACGCAGTATTTT. Protein sequence: CASSQASAGTDTQYF.

The rearrangement joins TRBV5-1 to TRBJ1-4; no firm D call. Trimming took off 4 bases at V and 0 bases at J, with 13 bases between the two ends. CDR1 and CDR2 (germline): SGHRS, YFSETQ. This CDR3 contains 16 residues. The CDR3 is CASSLYSRATNEKLFF. In DNA, the CDR3 is TGCGCCAGCAGCCTGTACTCAAGAGCAACTAATGAAAAACTGTTTTTT.